This T cell receptor beta chain is from a study of T-cell memory formation after mild COVID-19. This CDR3 spans 14 amino acids. Germline CDR1 SEHNR, CDR2 FQNEAQ (reference sequence). Trimming cost V 3 bases and J 0 bases, with 6 bases left between them. Study-level results: Among clones contracting day 15 to 85, CD4/CD8 was balanced, whereas later expanders leaned CD4+.

TCRdb reprocessed the 5' RACE reads with MiXCR, giving one entry per CDR3 protein. The data contain hundreds of thousands of distinct CDR3 sequences, 20% to 25% of them seen just once; the ten biggest clones take up approximately 8.4%. This clonotype was seen many times. Its antigen is not identified. This receptor was obtained from an adult woman who had mild COVID-19 (a few samples of this study predate the infection). Cell type and time point are not known. The chain recombines TRBV7-9 with TRBJ2-1; D gene unclear. Sequenced sample: PBMCs or a T cell subset sorted from them (not recorded which). The DNA of the CDR3 is TGTGCCAGCAGCTTTCAGAGCTCCTACAATGAGCAGTTCTTC. Translating it yields CASSFQSSYNEQFF.